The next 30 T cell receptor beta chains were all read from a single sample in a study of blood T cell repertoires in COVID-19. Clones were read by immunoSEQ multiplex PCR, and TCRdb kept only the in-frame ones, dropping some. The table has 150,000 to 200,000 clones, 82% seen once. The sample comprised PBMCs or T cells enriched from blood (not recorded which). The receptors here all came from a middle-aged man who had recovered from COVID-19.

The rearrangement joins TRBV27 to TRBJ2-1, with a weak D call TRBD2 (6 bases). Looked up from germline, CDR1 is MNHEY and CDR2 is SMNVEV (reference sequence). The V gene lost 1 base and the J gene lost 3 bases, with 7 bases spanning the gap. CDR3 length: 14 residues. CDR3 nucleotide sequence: TGTGCCAGCAGTTTATGGAGGGACTACAATGAGCAGTTCTTC. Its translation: CASSLWRDYNEQFF.

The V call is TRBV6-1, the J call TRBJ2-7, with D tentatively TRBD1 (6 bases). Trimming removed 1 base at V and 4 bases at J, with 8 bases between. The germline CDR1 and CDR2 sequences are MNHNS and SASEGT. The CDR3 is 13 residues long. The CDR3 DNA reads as TGTGCCAGCAGTGAAGAAGGGACATACGAGCAGTACTTC. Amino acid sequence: CASSEEGTYEQYF.

CDR3 protein: CASSLATGGQDTQYF. Written as DNA, the CDR3 is TGTGCCAGCAGCTTAGCGACGGGGGGCCAAGATACGCAGTATTTT. This chain connects TRBV7-2 to TRBJ2-3; perhaps TRBD2 as D (7 bases). Germline V gene data show CDR1 as SGHTA and CDR2 as FQGNSA. Trimming removed 0 bases from V and 5 bases from J, with 12 bases in between. There are 15 residues in the CDR3.

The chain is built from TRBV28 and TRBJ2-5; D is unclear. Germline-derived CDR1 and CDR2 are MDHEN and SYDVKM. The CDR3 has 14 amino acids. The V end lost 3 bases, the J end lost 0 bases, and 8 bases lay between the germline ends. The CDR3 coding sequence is TGTGCCAGCAGTTTTCAGGTAGACCAAGAGACCCAGTACTTC. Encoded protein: CASSFQVDQETQYF. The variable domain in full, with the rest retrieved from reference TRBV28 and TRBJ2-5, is DVKVTQSSRYLVKRTGEKVFLECVQDMDHENMFWYRQDPGLGLRLIYFSYDVKMKEKGDIPEGYSVSREKKERFSLILESASTNQTSMYLCASSFQVDQETQYFGPGTRLLVL.

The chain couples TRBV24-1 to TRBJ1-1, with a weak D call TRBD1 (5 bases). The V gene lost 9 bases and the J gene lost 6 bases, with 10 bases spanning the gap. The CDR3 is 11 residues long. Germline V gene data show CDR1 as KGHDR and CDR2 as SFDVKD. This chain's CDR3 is CATGWGSEAFF. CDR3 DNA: TGTGCCACCGGGTGGGGCTCTGAAGCTTTCTTT.

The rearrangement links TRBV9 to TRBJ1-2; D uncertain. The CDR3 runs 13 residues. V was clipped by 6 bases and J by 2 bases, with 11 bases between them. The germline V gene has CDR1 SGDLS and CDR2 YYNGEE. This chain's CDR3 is CASKSAKNYGYTF. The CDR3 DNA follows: TGTGCCAGCAAAAGTGCGAAGAACTATGGCTACACCTTC.

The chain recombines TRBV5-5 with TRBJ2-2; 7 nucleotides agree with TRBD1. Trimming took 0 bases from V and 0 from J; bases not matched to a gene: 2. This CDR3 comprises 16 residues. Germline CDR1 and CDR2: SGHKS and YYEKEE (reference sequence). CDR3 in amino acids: CASSLGGTANTGELFF. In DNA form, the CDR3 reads TGTGCCAGCAGCTTGGGTGGGACAGCGAACACCGGGGAGCTGTTTTTT.

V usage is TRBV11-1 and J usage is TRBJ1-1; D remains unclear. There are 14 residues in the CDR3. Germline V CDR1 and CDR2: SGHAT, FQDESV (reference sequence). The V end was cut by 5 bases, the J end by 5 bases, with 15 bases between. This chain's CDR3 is CASSPRLAVTEAFF. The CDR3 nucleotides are TGTGCCAGCAGCCCCAGACTGGCGGTGACTGAAGCTTTCTTT.

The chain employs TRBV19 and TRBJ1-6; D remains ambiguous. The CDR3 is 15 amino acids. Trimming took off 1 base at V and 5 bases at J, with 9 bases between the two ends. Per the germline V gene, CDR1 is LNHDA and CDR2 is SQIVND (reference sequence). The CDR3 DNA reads TGTGCCAGTAGTATAGGTGCAGAGGATAATTCACCCCTCCACTTT. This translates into CASSIGAEDNSPLHF.

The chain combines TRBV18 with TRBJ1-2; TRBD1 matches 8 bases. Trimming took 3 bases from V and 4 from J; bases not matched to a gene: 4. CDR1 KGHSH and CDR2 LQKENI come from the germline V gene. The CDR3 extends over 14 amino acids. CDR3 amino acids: CASSPRTGSYGYTF. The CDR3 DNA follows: TGTGCCAGCTCACCGCGGACAGGGAGCTATGGCTACACCTTC.

CDR3 in DNA: TGTGCCAGCAGTCTTGAGACAGAAGGTCATTTGATGAACACTGAAGCTTTCTTT. This translates into CASSLETEGHLMNTEAFF. The rearrangement links TRBV28 to TRBJ1-1; D is possibly TRBD1 (5 bases). V lost 5 bases and J 0 bases, leaving 22 bases between the germline ends. From germline, CDR1 is MDHEN and CDR2 SYDVKM. The CDR3 totals 18 residues.

Written as DNA, the CDR3 is TGCAGCGTTGAAAACCGGGCAGGGGGCATCCAGGTAGCTTTCTTT. This gives the protein CSVENRAGGIQVAFF. The V gene is TRBV29-1, the J gene TRBJ1-1, with 8 bases fitting TRBD1. This CDR3 contains 15 residues. Losses at the gene ends were 2 bases for V and 10 bases for J; bases not matched to a gene: 15. The germline V gene encodes CDR1 SQVTM and CDR2 ANQGSEA.

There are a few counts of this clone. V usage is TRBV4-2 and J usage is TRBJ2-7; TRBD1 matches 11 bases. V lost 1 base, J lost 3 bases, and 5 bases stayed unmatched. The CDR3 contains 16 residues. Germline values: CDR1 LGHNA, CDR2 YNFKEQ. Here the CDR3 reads CASSQGPGQGVYEQYF. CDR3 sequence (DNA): TGTGCCAGCAGCCAAGGGCCGGGACAGGGGGTCTACGAGCAGTACTTC.

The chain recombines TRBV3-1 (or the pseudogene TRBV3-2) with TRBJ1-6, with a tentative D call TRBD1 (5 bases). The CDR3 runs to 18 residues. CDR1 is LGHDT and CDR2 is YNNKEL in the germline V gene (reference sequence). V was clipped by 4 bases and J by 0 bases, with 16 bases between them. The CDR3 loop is CASSRTTTGSSYNSPLHF. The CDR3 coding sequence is TGTGCCAGCAGCCGTACAACTACAGGAAGCTCCTATAATTCACCCCTCCACTTT.

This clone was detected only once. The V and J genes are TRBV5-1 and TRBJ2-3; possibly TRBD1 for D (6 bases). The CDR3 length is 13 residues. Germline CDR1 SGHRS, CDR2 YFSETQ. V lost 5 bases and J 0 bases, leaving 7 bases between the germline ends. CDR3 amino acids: CASRGTSTDTQYF. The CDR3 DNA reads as TGCGCCAGCAGAGGGACAAGCACAGATACGCAGTATTTT.

The DNA of the CDR3 is TGCGCCAGCAGCCCGACAGACCCCTCCTACAATGAGCAGTTCTTC. Its translation is CASSPTDPSYNEQFF. The V gene is TRBV5-1, the J gene TRBJ2-1; perhaps TRBD1 as D (5 bases). This CDR3 comprises 15 residues. Germline-derived CDR1 and CDR2 are SGHRS and YFSETQ. V lost 4 bases, J lost 0 bases, and 11 bases lay in between.

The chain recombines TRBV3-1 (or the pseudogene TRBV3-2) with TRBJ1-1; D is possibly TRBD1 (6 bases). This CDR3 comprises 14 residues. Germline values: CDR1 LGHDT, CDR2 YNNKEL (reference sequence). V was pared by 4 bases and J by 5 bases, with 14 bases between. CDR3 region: CASSRNQGRTEAFF. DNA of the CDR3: TGTGCCAGCAGCCGAAATCAGGGGAGAACTGAAGCTTTCTTT.

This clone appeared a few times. Here the CDR3 DNA reads TGTGCCAGCAGCCGACAGGGGAGGACTGAAGCTTTCTTT. Protein product: CASSRQGRTEAFF. V and J are TRBV12-3 or TRBV12-4 and TRBJ1-1; TRBD1 aligns across 8 bases. The J segment lost 5 bases and the V segment lost 6 bases, leaving 5 bases of the junction unmatched. This CDR3 has 13 amino acids.

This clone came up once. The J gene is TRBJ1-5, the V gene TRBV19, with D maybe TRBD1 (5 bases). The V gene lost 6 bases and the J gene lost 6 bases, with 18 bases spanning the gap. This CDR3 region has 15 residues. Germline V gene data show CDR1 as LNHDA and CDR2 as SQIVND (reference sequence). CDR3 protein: CASSDAGVNSQPQHF. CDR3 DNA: TGTGCCAGTAGCGATGCGGGGGTCAATAGTCAGCCCCAGCATTTT.

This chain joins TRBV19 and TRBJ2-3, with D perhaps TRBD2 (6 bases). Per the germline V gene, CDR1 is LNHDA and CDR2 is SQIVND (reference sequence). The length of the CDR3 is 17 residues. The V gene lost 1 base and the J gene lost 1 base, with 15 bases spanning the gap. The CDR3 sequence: CASSIGSRGYGTDTQYF. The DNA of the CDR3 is TGTGCCAGTAGTATAGGGTCTCGGGGGTACGGCACAGATACGCAGTATTTT.

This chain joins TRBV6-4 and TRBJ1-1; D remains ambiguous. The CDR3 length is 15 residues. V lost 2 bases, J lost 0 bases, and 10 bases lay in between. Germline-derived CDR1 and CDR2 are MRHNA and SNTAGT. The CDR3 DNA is TGTGCCAGCAGTGACAAACAGAGGGTGAACACTGAAGCTTTCTTT. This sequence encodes CASSDKQRVNTEAFF.

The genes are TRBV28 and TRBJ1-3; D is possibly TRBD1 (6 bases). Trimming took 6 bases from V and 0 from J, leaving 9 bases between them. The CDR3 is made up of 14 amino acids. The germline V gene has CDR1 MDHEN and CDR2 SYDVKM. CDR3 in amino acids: CASRTGLSGNTIYF. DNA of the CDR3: TGTGCCAGCAGGACAGGCCTCTCTGGAAACACCATATATTTT.

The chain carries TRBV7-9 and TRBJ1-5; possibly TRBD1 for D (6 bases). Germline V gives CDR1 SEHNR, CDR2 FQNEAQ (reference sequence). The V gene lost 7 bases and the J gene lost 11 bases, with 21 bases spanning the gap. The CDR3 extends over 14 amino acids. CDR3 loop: CASTSGGSVPTQHF. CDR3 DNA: TGTGCCAGCACCTCGGGGGGCTCCGTACCGACCCAGCATTTT.

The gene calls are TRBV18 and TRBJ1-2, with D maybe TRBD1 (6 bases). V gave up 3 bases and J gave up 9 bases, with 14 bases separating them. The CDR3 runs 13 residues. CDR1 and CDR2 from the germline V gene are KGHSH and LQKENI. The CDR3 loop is CASSPYRDTSYTF. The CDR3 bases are TGTGCCAGCTCACCCTACAGGGATACGAGCTACACCTTC.

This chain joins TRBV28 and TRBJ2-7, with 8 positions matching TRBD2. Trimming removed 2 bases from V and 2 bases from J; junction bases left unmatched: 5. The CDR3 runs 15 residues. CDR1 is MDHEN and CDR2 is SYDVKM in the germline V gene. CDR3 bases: TGTGCCAGCAGTTTAGCGGGAGGTCGGACCTACGAGCAGTACTTC. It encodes CASSLAGGRTYEQYF.

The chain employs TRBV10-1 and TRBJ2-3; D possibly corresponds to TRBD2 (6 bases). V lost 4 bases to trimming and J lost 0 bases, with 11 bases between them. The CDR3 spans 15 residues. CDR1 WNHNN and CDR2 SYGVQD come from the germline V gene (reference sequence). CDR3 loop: CASSGGGASTDTQYF. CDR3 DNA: TGCGCCAGCAGTGGCGGCGGGGCTAGCACAGATACGCAGTATTTT.

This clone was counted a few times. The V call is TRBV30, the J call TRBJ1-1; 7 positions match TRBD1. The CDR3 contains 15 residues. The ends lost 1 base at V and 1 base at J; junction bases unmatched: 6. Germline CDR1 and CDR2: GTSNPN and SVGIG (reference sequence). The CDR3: CAWSASWTGNTEAFF. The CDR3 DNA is TGTGCCTGGAGTGCCTCTTGGACAGGGAACACTGAAGCTTTCTTT.

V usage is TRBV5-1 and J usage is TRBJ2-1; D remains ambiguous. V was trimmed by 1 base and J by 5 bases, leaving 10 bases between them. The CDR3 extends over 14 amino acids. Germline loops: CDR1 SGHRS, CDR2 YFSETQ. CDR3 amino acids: CASSLLGTNNEQFF. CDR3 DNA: TGCGCCAGCAGCTTGCTTGGAACTAACAATGAGCAGTTCTTC.

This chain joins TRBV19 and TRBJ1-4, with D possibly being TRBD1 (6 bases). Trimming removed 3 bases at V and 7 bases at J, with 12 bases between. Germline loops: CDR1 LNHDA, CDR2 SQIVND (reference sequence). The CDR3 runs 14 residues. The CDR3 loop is CASSMGDKSEKLFF. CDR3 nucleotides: TGTGCCAGTAGTATGGGGGACAAGAGTGAAAAACTGTTTTTT.

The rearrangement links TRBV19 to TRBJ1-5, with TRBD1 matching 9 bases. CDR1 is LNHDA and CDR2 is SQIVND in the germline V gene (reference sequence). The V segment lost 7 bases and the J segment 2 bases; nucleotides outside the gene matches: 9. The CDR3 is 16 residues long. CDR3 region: CASMRTGVEGNQPQHF. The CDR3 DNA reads TGTGCCAGTATGCGGACAGGGGTCGAGGGCAATCAGCCCCAGCATTTT.